This TCR beta chain came from a study of cytomegalovirus exposure and HLA in healthy donors. With respect to this clone: Its antigen is unidentified.

V shed 10 bases and J 0 bases; nucleotides not matched to a gene: 9. CDR1 LNHDA and CDR2 SQIVND come from the germline V gene (reference sequence). This CDR3 spans 15 amino acids. With 60 Vbeta and 13 Jbeta primers, the PCR was carried out. Per the original data handling: Approximately 11 million shared chains were among the roughly 80 million unique TCR beta chains that a later analysis counted. The table came from immunoSEQ multiplex PCR; TCRdb's copy has only in-frame clones and leaves some out. V and J calls and clone size come straight from that table; D and trimming were deduced from the DNA. The sample holds 110,000 or so clones; over 70% are singletons and the top ten take 1.5%. Study results and limitations: Some V segments (TRBV6-2 and TRBV6-3 among them) were excluded as indistinguishable.

The receptor's source is a woman between 18 and 29 years old in good health and CMV-seronegative. This rearrangement joins TRBV19 to TRBJ1-3, with 7 bases identical to TRBD1. Sequencing was carried out using PBMCs. In DNA form, the CDR3 reads TGTGCCACCACCCCCCCAGGGGGCTCTGGAAACACCATATATTTT. Its protein is CATTPPGGSGNTIYF.